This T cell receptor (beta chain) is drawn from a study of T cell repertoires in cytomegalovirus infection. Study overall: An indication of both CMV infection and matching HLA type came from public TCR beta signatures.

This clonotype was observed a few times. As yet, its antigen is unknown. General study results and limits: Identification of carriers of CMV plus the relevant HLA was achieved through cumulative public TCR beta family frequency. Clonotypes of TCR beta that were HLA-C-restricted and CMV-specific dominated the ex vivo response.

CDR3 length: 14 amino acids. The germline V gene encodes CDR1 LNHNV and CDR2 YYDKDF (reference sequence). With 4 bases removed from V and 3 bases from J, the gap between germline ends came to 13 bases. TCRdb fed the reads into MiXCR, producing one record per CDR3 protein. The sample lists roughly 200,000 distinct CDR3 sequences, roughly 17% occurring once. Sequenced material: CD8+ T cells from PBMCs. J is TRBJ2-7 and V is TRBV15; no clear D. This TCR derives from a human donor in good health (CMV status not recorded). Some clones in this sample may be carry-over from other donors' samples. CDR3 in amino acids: CATSNRRKDYEQYF. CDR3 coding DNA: TGTGCCACCAGCAACCGCAGAAAGGACTACGAGCAGTACTTC.